This entry lists 8 T cell receptor beta chains sequenced from one sample in a study of T cell repertoires in cytomegalovirus infection. One entry per CDR3 protein results from TCRdb running MiXCR on the reads. The sample has about 830,000 distinct CDR3 sequences, around a third seen once; the top ten hold roughly an eighth. For these TCRs, the target antigens are not known. The specimen was cultured CD8+ T cells from PBMCs, collected from culture after CMV antigen stimulation. The receptors come from a human donor in good health (CMV status not recorded). Some clones in this sample may be carry-over from other donors' samples.

J is TRBJ2-2 and V is TRBV27; TRBD1 agrees at 7 bases. The CDR3 sequence is 15 residues long. In germline, CDR1 is MNHEY, CDR2 SMNVEV (reference sequence). With 3 bases clipped from V and 7 bases from J, the junction kept 8 bases outside the gene matches. The CDR3 bases are TGTGCCAGCAGTTTTTCACAGGGGTATATCGGGGAGCTGTTTTTT. Translated: CASSFSQGYIGELFF.

This chain connects TRBV13 to TRBJ2-1, with 10 bases fitting TRBD1. CDR3 length: 15 residues. Germline assignment: CDR1 PRHDT and CDR2 FYEKMQ (reference sequence). The V gene end was trimmed by 5 bases and the J gene end by 8 bases; junction bases not matched to a gene: 9. The CDR3 DNA sequence: TGTGCCAGCAGCCGCCCGGGACAGGGGTTCTATGAGCAGTTCTTC. Its translation is CASSRPGQGFYEQFF.

The table lists this clonotype with many counts. V gene TRBV2 combines with J gene TRBJ2-2, with a tentative D call TRBD2 (6 bases). V was trimmed by 0 bases and J by 4 bases, leaving 12 bases between them. Germline CDR1 SNHLY, CDR2 FYNNEI. This CDR3 has 16 residues. CDR3 sequence (DNA): TGTGCCAGCAGTGAAGCGCTGCAGGGAGGCACCGGGGAGCTGTTTTTT. Translated: CASSEALQGGTGELFF. Looking up the rest from reference TRBV2 and TRBJ2-2 gives the full variable domain: EPEVTQTPSHQVTQMGQEVILRCVPISNHLYFYWYRQILGQKVEFLVSFYNNEISEKSEIFDDQFSVERPDGSNFTLKIRSTKLEDSAMYFCASSEALQGGTGELFFGEGSRLTVL.

This clonotype came up a few times. V gene TRBV6-6 combines with J gene TRBJ1-6; D not certain. The CDR3 sequence is 14 residues long. V lost 0 bases and J lost 7, with 7 bases in between. Germline V lookup: CDR1 MNHNY, CDR2 SVGAGI (reference sequence). CDR3 region: CASSYSGWNSPLHF. CDR3 bases: TGTGCCAGCAGTTACTCAGGCTGGAATTCACCCCTCCACTTT.

This clonotype was observed many times. V is TRBV7-2 and J is TRBJ1-5; a possible D gene is TRBD1 (5 bases). Looked up from germline, CDR1 is SGHTA and CDR2 is FQGNSA. The CDR3 runs 14 residues. The V and J ends lost 5 bases and 6 bases respectively, with 14 bases between them. The chain's CDR3 is CASSPGTRGQPQHF. In nucleotides, the CDR3 is TGTGCCAGCAGCCCCGGGACGCGGGGTCAGCCCCAGCATTTT.

The V and J genes are TRBV13 and TRBJ1-1, with unresolved D. There are 14 residues in the CDR3. V was shortened by 4 bases and J by 0 bases, with 9 bases between the two germline ends. The germline V gene encodes CDR1 PRHDT and CDR2 FYEKMQ (reference sequence). The CDR3 DNA reads TGTGCCAGCAGCTCCGAAAGACTGAACACTGAAGCTTTCTTT. It codes for CASSSERLNTEAFF.

The chain uses TRBV4-1 and TRBJ1-1, with no clear D. Germline V gene data show CDR1 as MGHRA and CDR2 as YSYEKL. The CDR3 extends over 15 amino acids. The ends were cut back, 4 bases at V and 0 bases at J, with 12 bases in the middle. The CDR3 DNA reads TGCGCCAGCAGCCTTCGACGGACTCTGAACACTGAAGCTTTCTTT. Protein: CASSLRRTLNTEAFF.

As concerns this clonotype: One end of the junction is discordant with germline, which a read error may explain. J is TRBJ2-5 and V is TRBV7-2; TRBD1 matches at 12 bases. Germline CDR1 reads SGHTA; CDR2 reads FQGNSA. The CDR3 has 13 residues. CDR3: CASSPQPGQGAQF. In nucleotides, the CDR3 is TGTGCCAGCAGCCCACAACCGGGACAGGGGGCACAGTTC. The full variable domain, in which reference TRBV7-2 and TRBJ2-5 provide the parts outside the CDR3, is GAGVSQSPSNKVTEKGKDVELRCDPISGHTALYWYRQSLGQGLEFLIYFQGNSAPDKSGLPSDRFSAERTGGSVSTLTIQRTQQEDSAVYLCASSPQPGQGAQFGPGTRLLVL.